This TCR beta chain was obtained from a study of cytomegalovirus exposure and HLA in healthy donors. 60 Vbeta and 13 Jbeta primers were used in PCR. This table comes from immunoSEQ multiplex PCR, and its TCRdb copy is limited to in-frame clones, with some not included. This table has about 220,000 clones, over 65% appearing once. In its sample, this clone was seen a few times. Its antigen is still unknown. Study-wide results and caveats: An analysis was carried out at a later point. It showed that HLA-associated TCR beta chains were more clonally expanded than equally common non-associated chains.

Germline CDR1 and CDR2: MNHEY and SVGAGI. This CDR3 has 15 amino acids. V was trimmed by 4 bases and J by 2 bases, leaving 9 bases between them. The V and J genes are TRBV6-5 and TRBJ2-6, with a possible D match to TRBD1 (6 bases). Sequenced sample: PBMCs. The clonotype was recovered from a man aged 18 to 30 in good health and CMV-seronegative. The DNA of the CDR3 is TGTGCCAGCAGTTGGACAGAGACTGGGGCCAACGTCCTGACTTTC. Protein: CASSWTETGANVLTF.